This passage covers 17 T cell receptor beta chains from one sample sequenced in a study of T cells in Graves' hyperthyroidism and ophthalmopathy. Template material for amplifying TCR beta CDR3 regions consisted of RNA transcripts. The HTBI primer set was used in a first-round RT-PCR of the TCR CDR3. TCRdb itself ran the multiplex PCR reads through MiXCR, one entry per CDR3 protein. The table shows hundreds of thousands of distinct CDR3 sequences, with 14% occurring only once. What was sequenced was blood. Source of these receptors: a woman under 30 with Graves' hyperthyroidism.

There are many counts of this clonotype. The rearrangement links TRBV12-3 or TRBV12-4 to TRBJ2-3, with 7 bases fitting TRBD2. The CDR3 runs 14 residues. V lost 7 bases, J lost 2 bases, and 6 bases stayed unmatched. In DNA form, the CDR3 reads TGTGCCAGCACCAGGACTAGTCTCACAGATACGCAGTATTTT. It encodes CASTRTSLTDTQYF.

J is TRBJ1-2 and V is TRBV12-3 or TRBV12-4; perhaps TRBD1 as D (5 bases). The ends were cut back, 5 bases at V and 4 bases at J, with 8 bases in the middle. This CDR3 spans 12 amino acids. Here the CDR3 reads CASSRDRYGYTF. The CDR3 DNA reads as TGTGCCAGCAGTAGGGACCGCTATGGCTACACCTTC.

This clonotype was seen once. The junction shows a germline mismatch at one end, possibly a read error. For the CDR3, the DNA is TGTGCCAGCAGTTTCACCGCCGGGACAGGGGGCACAGGTACGCAGTATTTT. This encodes CASSFTAGTGGTGTQYF. The J gene is TRBJ2-3, the V gene TRBV2; TRBD1 aligns across 12 bases. Germline lookup yields CDR1 SNHLY and CDR2 FYNNEI. The CDR3 loop spans 17 amino acids.

The chain has TRBV20-1 and TRBJ2-2; 10 nucleotides align to TRBD2. The CDR3 covers 17 residues. The J segment lost 1 base and the V segment lost 3 bases, leaving 8 bases of the junction unmatched. The germline gives CDR1 DFQATT, CDR2 SNEGSKA (reference sequence). CDR3: CSASPLAGELNTGELFF. The CDR3 region has the DNA TGCAGTGCTAGTCCCCTAGCGGGAGAGCTGAACACCGGGGAGCTGTTTTTT.

The table lists this clonotype with a few counts. The V and J genes are TRBV4-2 and TRBJ2-1; TRBD2 aligns across 10 bases. J was trimmed by 6 bases and V by 0 bases; bases with no gene match: 5. CDR3 length: 16 residues. Germline V gene data show CDR1 as LGHNA and CDR2 as YNFKEQ. The CDR3 loop is CASSQETSGFPNEQFF. The CDR3, as DNA: TGTGCCAGCAGCCAAGAGACTAGCGGGTTCCCCAATGAGCAGTTCTTC.

This clonotype occurred many times. This rearrangement joins TRBV3-1 to TRBJ1-2; the D is unclear. In germline, CDR1 is LGHDT, CDR2 YNNKEL (reference sequence). The CDR3 loop spans 12 amino acids. Trimming shortened V by 4 bases and J by 7 bases, and 10 bases separated the two germline ends. In nucleotides, the CDR3 is TGTGCCAGCAGCCGGGAGCCGGGTGGCTACACCTTC. It translates to CASSREPGGYTF.

V is TRBV13 and J is TRBJ2-6, with D possibly TRBD1 on 5 matching bases. The germline CDR1 and CDR2 sequences are PRHDT and FYEKMQ (reference sequence). This CDR3 is built from 15 residues. The V end lost 6 bases, the J end lost 0 bases, and 9 bases lay between the germline ends. The CDR3 reads CASSFDSSGANVLTF. The CDR3 nucleotides are TGTGCCAGCAGTTTCGACAGCTCTGGGGCCAACGTCCTGACTTTC.

Many counts were recorded for this clonotype. This chain joins TRBV18 and TRBJ2-7, with 7 positions matching TRBD2. This CDR3 is built from 14 residues. CDR1 KGHSH and CDR2 LQKENI come from the germline V gene. V gave up 3 bases and J gave up 4 bases; unmatched junction bases: 6. The CDR3 spells CASSPGLTSYEQYF. Here the CDR3 DNA reads TGTGCCAGCTCACCGGGACTAACCTCATACGAGCAGTACTTC.

This clonotype has at least ten counts. The V gene is TRBV7-2, the J gene TRBJ2-5, with TRBD2 identical over 7 bases. Trimming at V came to 5 bases and at J to 7 bases, leaving 7 bases not matched to a gene. Germline CDR1 reads SGHTA; CDR2 reads FQGNSA. The CDR3 is 13 residues long. CDR3 bases: TGTGCCAGCAGCCTTGGACTAGTGCGGACCCAGTACTTC. Amino acid sequence: CASSLGLVRTQYF.

The chain joins TRBV2 to TRBJ2-3; possible D gene TRBD2, 5 bases. CDR1 and CDR2 (germline): SNHLY, FYNNEI. This CDR3 comprises 14 residues. The chain's CDR3 is CATAYTSRTDTQYF. The CDR3, as DNA: TGTGCAACAGCATATACTAGTAGAACAGATACGCAGTATTTT.

This clonotype was found many times. The chain couples TRBV30 to TRBJ2-7; 7 bases fit TRBD1. CDR3 length: 13 amino acids. Germline V gives CDR1 GTSNPN, CDR2 SVGIG (reference sequence). The V segment lost 4 bases and the J segment 0 bases; nucleotides outside the gene matches: 3. CDR3 bases: TGTGCCTGGACGCACAGGGGCTCCTACGAGCAGTACTTC. Amino acids: CAWTHRGSYEQYF.

This clonotype was detected many times. The chain employs TRBV2 and TRBJ1-5; 10 nucleotides line up with TRBD1. The CDR3 covers 14 residues. Trimming at V came to 6 bases and at J to 9 bases, leaving 8 bases not matched to a gene. CDR1 SNHLY and CDR2 FYNNEI come from the germline V gene. Here the CDR3 DNA reads TGTGCCAGCAGGGGACAGGGGTCAGGAGGGCCCCAGCATTTT. Protein product: CASRGQGSGGPQHF.

Many counts were recorded for this clonotype. This chain uses TRBV15 with TRBJ1-2; D gene uncertain. Between the trimmed V and J ends, which lost 0 bases and 9 bases, there was a span of 17 bases. This CDR3 has 15 residues. Germline CDR1 and CDR2: LNHNV and YYDKDF (reference sequence). CDR3 loop: CATSRDPGVGRSYTF. The DNA for the CDR3 is TGTGCCACCAGCAGAGATCCGGGAGTTGGGAGAAGCTACACCTTC.

The table lists this clonotype with many counts. V gene TRBV20-1 combines with J gene TRBJ1-6; D gene uncertain. V lost 2 bases to trimming and J lost 8 bases, with 13 bases between them. The germline CDR1 and CDR2 sequences are DFQATT and SNEGSKA (reference sequence). This CDR3 is built from 14 residues. Here the CDR3 DNA reads TGCAGTGCTAGAACGAGCCCCGGGGATTCACCCCTCCACTTT. This gives the protein CSARTSPGDSPLHF.

At least ten counts were recorded for this clonotype. V and J are TRBV18 and TRBJ2-3; 7 bases fit TRBD2. Germline CDR1 KGHSH, CDR2 LQKENI. Unmatched junction bases numbered 14, after V lost 4 bases and J lost 1 base. The CDR3 consists of 18 residues. The CDR3, as DNA: TGTGCCAGCTCACGGACTAGGCGGGGACCCAGCGGCACAGATACGCAGTATTTT. It specifies CASSRTRRGPSGTDTQYF.

The sample holds many counts of this clonotype. The rearrangement uses TRBV7-8 and TRBJ1-5; D gene unclear. The length of the CDR3 is 14 residues. Germline V gene sequence: CDR1 SGHVS, CDR2 FQNEAQ. Trimming took 8 bases from V and 0 from J, leaving 11 bases between them. CDR3 residues: CASPGENSNQPQHF. The CDR3 DNA sequence: TGTGCCAGCCCTGGGGAAAATAGCAATCAGCCCCAGCATTTT.

The chain has TRBV9 and TRBJ2-7; 8 positions match TRBD2. The CDR3 is 17 amino acids. Germline CDR1 reads SGDLS; CDR2 reads YYNGEE. The V segment lost 0 bases and the J segment 4 bases; nucleotides outside the gene matches: 12. This CDR3 reads CASSVDDGRELQYEQYF. DNA for the CDR3: TGTGCCAGCAGCGTAGACGACGGGAGGGAACTTCAGTACGAGCAGTACTTC. Filled out from reference TRBV9 and TRBJ2-7, the complete variable domain reads DSGVTQTPKHLITATGQRVTLRCSPRSGDLSVYWYQQSLDQGLQFLIQYYNGEERAKGNILERFSAQQFPDLHSELNLSSLELGDSALYFCASSVDDGRELQYEQYFGPGTRLTVT.